Following are 32 T cell receptor beta chains from one sample sequenced in a study of cytomegalovirus exposure and HLA in healthy donors. Measured with immunoSEQ multiplex PCR; TCRdb has only the in-frame clones, and not every one. The sample holds 140,000 or so clones, 80% to 95% seen once. The sample was PBMCs. Receptors were obtained from a man aged 18 to 35 in good health and CMV-seronegative.

This clone has just a few counts. The V gene is TRBV30, the J gene TRBJ1-5; 10 bases match TRBD1. This CDR3 comprises 12 residues. The V gene's germline CDR1 is GTSNPN and CDR2 SVGIG (reference sequence). V lost 5 bases to trimming and J lost 5 bases; unmatched junction nucleotides: 0. For the CDR3, the DNA is TGTGCCTGGGGACAGGGGGATCAGCCCCAGCATTTT. This encodes CAWGQGDQPQHF. The variable domain in full, completed from reference TRBV30 and TRBJ1-5, reads SQTIHQWPATLVQPVGSPLSLECTVEGTSNPNLYWYRQAAGRGLQLLFYSVGIGQISSEVPQNLSASRPQDRQFILSSKKLLLSDSGFYLCAWGQGDQPQHFGDGTRLSIL.

V is TRBV2 and J is TRBJ2-7, with D perhaps matching TRBD1 (5 bases). The germline V gene has CDR1 SNHLY and CDR2 FYNNEI. Deletions cut 1 base from V and 5 bases from J, with 15 bases between. The CDR3 length is 15 residues. CDR3 residues: CASSEVGAVLDEQYV. CDR3 nucleotides: TGTGCCAGCAGTGAAGTAGGGGCAGTCCTAGACGAGCAGTACGTC.

The rearrangement uses TRBV19 and TRBJ2-1; TRBD2 matches 11 bases. Germline values: CDR1 LNHDA, CDR2 SQIVND (reference sequence). The CDR3 has 14 residues. J lost 5 bases, V lost 10 bases, and 7 bases had no gene match. The CDR3 loop reads CATASGRSNNEQFF. CDR3 nucleotides: TGTGCCACCGCTAGCGGGAGGTCGAACAATGAGCAGTTCTTC.

This sequence joins TRBV7-6 and TRBJ1-4; 7 bases agree with TRBD1. The germline CDR1 and CDR2 sequences are SGHVS and FNYEAQ. CDR3 length: 17 residues. After removal of 0 bases from V and 6 bases from J, the junction contained 10 bases not matched to a gene. The CDR3 DNA follows: TGTGCCAGCAGCTTAGCGCTTAAATCAGGGGGTGATGAAAAACTGTTTTTT. Its translation: CASSLALKSGGDEKLFF. Supplemented by reference TRBV7-6 and TRBJ1-4, the full variable domain reads GAGVSQSPRYKVTKRGQDVALRCDPISGHVSLYWYRQALGQGPEFLTYFNYEAQQDKSGLPNDRFSAERPEGSISTLTIQRTEQRDSAMYRCASSLALKSGGDEKLFFGSGTQLSVL.

The chain employs TRBV5-8 and TRBJ2-7; D is perhaps TRBD1 (7 bases). Between the trimmed V and J ends, which lost 4 bases and 2 bases, there was a span of 10 bases. The CDR3 spans 13 residues. Per the germline V gene, CDR1 is SGHTS and CDR2 is YDEGEE. CDR3 amino acids: CASSGGTAYEQYF. CDR3 DNA sequence: TGTGCCAGCAGCGGGGGGACAGCCTACGAGCAGTACTTC.

V usage is TRBV7-2 and J usage is TRBJ1-6; TRBD1 agrees at 9 bases. The CDR3 contains 16 residues. CDR1 is SGHTA, CDR2 FQGNSA, per germline. The V gene end was trimmed by 1 base and the J gene end by 9 bases; junction bases not matched to a gene: 7. CDR3 in DNA: TGTGCCAGCAGCTTAGAGGGGACAGGGTTTTTTTCACCCCTCCACTTT. It specifies CASSLEGTGFFSPLHF.

The gene calls are TRBV4-2 and TRBJ2-5; 10 bases fit TRBD2. This CDR3 has 19 residues. Per the germline V gene, CDR1 is LGHNA and CDR2 is YNFKEQ. J lost 5 bases, V lost 0 bases, and 15 bases had no gene match. The chain's CDR3 is CASSQEGATSGVVSETQYF. For the CDR3, the DNA is TGTGCCAGCAGCCAAGAGGGTGCTACTAGCGGGGTCGTTAGTGAGACCCAGTACTTC.

This clone has just one count. The chain has TRBV9 and TRBJ2-5; D uncertain. Germline assignment: CDR1 SGDLS and CDR2 YYNGEE. Trimming stripped 6 bases from V and 1 base from J, with 13 bases between. This CDR3 contains 14 residues. The CDR3: CASTPTSVQETQYF. For the CDR3, the DNA is TGTGCCAGCACCCCAACCTCGGTCCAAGAGACCCAGTACTTC.

The V call is TRBV6-1, the J call TRBJ2-4, with 9 positions matching TRBD2. V shed 5 bases, J shed 8 bases, and the junction held 7 bases outside the gene matches. The CDR3 has 14 residues. Germline CDR1 MNHNS, CDR2 SASEGT. For the CDR3, the DNA is TGTGCCAGCAGTAGGGCGGGGGGGCCCTACATTCAGTACTTC. The encoded protein is CASSRAGGPYIQYF.

The V gene is TRBV27, the J gene TRBJ2-3; a weak D match, TRBD1 (6 bases). The CDR3 length is 16 residues. Trimming took 6 bases from V and 3 from J, leaving 19 bases between them. CDR1 is MNHEY, CDR2 SMNVEV, per germline (reference sequence). Here the CDR3 DNA reads TGTGCCAGCAGCAACCGCGGGCCAGGGGAAACAGATACGCAGTATTTT. It specifies CASSNRGPGETDTQYF.

This clone appeared once. This chain uses TRBV18 with TRBJ2-7; 7 nucleotides agree with TRBD2. Germline V gene lookup returns CDR1 KGHSH and CDR2 LQKENI. This CDR3 is built from 14 residues. V lost 3 bases to trimming and J lost 1 base; unmatched junction nucleotides: 3. The CDR3 nucleotides read TGTGCCAGCTCACCCGGACTAGGGTCCTACGAGCAGTACGTC. Amino acids: CASSPGLGSYEQYV.

V gene TRBV30 combines with J gene TRBJ2-1, with 11 bases aligning to TRBD2. The CDR3 has 18 residues. Germline V CDR1 and CDR2: GTSNPN, SVGIG (reference sequence). J was trimmed by 4 bases and V by 2 bases; bases with no gene match: 13. DNA for the CDR3: TGTGCCTGGAGTCCACCCTTCTGGACTAGCGGGTCTTACAATGAGCAGTTCTTC. Translation: CAWSPPFWTSGSYNEQFF.

CDR3 sequence: CASSLAGSGGKYEQYF. The CDR3 DNA sequence: TGTGCCAGCAGCTTAGCAGGTAGCGGGGGGAAGTACGAGCAGTACTTC. The chain joins TRBV11-2 to TRBJ2-7; 10 bases are a match to TRBD2. CDR1 and CDR2 (germline): SGHAT, FQNNGV. Unmatched junction bases numbered 7, after V lost 1 base and J lost 4 bases. This CDR3 comprises 16 residues.

This chain joins TRBV13 and TRBJ1-3, with 9 bases identical to TRBD1. The junction had 17 bases not matched to a gene; V was cut back by 5 bases and J by 0 bases. Germline loops: CDR1 PRHDT, CDR2 FYEKMQ (reference sequence). The CDR3 covers 20 residues. CDR3 sequence reads: CASSLRPGTGTEASGNTIYF. The CDR3 DNA is TGTGCCAGCAGCCTCCGTCCCGGGACAGGGACCGAAGCCTCTGGAAACACCATATATTTT.

This clone was observed a single time. This sequence joins TRBV30 and TRBJ2-7; D is uncertain. The CDR3 totals 13 residues. Trimming removed 2 bases at V and 3 bases at J, with 11 bases between. Germline V CDR1 and CDR2: GTSNPN, SVGIG (reference sequence). The chain's CDR3 is CAWSIPTGYEQYF. CDR3 bases: TGTGCCTGGAGTATACCGACGGGCTACGAGCAGTACTTC.

This clone was detected a few times. The V and J genes are TRBV30 and TRBJ2-7; D perhaps matches TRBD1 (5 bases). The V gene lost 7 bases and the J gene lost 7 bases, with 14 bases spanning the gap. Germline CDR1 reads GTSNPN; CDR2 reads SVGIG (reference sequence). The CDR3 sequence is 11 residues long. The DNA of the CDR3 is TGTGCCTCACAACCAGGGTTTGAGCAGTACTTC. Amino acid sequence: CASQPGFEQYF.

The chain has TRBV29-1 and TRBJ1-3, with 10 bases lining up with TRBD1. Germline values: CDR1 SQVTM, CDR2 ANQGSEA. This CDR3 is built from 12 residues. V trimming: 7 bases; J trimming: 5 bases; junction bases outside the gene matches: 2. Written as DNA, the CDR3 is TGCAGCGCGGGACAGGGGAGAAACACCATATATTTT. This gives the protein CSAGQGRNTIYF.

This chain links TRBV27 with TRBJ2-2; possibly TRBD2 for D (6 bases). V was trimmed by 5 bases and J by 6 bases, leaving 10 bases between them. The CDR3 consists of 13 residues. Germline V CDR1 and CDR2: MNHEY, SMNVEV (reference sequence). CDR3 nucleotide sequence: TGTGCCAGCAGTGTTATAGCGGCCGGGGAGCTGTTTTTT. As protein: CASSVIAAGELFF.

V usage is TRBV27 and J usage is TRBJ2-7; a weak D match, TRBD1 (5 bases). V dropped 10 bases and J dropped 7 bases, with 14 bases sitting between them. CDR3 length: 11 residues. Germline V gives CDR1 MNHEY, CDR2 SMNVEV (reference sequence). The CDR3 spells CATTLGEEQYF. DNA of the CDR3: TGTGCCACTACATTAGGGGAAGAGCAGTACTTC.

In its sample, this clone was seen once. This chain joins TRBV30 and TRBJ1-1, with D maybe TRBD1 (5 bases). Germline V gene sequence: CDR1 GTSNPN, CDR2 SVGIG (reference sequence). This CDR3 is 11 amino acids long. V was shortened by 3 bases and J by 13 bases, with 15 bases between the two germline ends. DNA of the CDR3: TGTGCCTGGAGGGGGATCAGGGATGTTTTCTTT. Translation: CAWRGIRDVFF.

This clone occurred a few times. The chain joins TRBV7-6 to TRBJ2-6; no reliable D call. V lost 1 base and J 2 bases, leaving 9 bases between the germline ends. Germline V gene lookup returns CDR1 SGHVS and CDR2 FNYEAQ. The CDR3 totals 16 residues. The CDR3 protein is CASSLGLAAGANVLTF. The CDR3 DNA sequence: TGTGCCAGCAGCTTAGGATTGGCGGCTGGGGCCAACGTCCTGACTTTC.

The V and J genes are TRBV6-1 and TRBJ2-7; D remains ambiguous. V dropped 4 bases and J dropped 1 base, with 14 bases sitting between them. The CDR3 is 15 residues long. Germline V gene data show CDR1 as MNHNS and CDR2 as SASEGT. CDR3 loop: CASSGATNPSYEQYF. CDR3 bases: TGTGCCAGCAGTGGGGCCACCAACCCTTCCTACGAGCAGTACTTC.

The chain employs TRBV11-2 and TRBJ2-3; D gene uncertain. Germline loops: CDR1 SGHAT, CDR2 FQNNGV. V was pared by 1 base and J by 5 bases, with 19 bases between. This CDR3 is built from 17 residues. The CDR3 coding sequence is TGTGCCAGCAGCTTAGTATCTGGCTTCCAAAGAGGAGATACGCAGTATTTT. It codes for CASSLVSGFQRGDTQYF.

V gene TRBV2 combines with J gene TRBJ2-7; 11 bases agree with TRBD2. Germline CDR1 and CDR2: SNHLY and FYNNEI. The CDR3 is 12 residues long. CDR3 nucleotides: TGTGCCAGCAGTGAAGGGGCTAGCGGGAGGTTCGTC. Translation gives CASSEGASGRFV.

V gene TRBV9 combines with J gene TRBJ2-2, with D possibly being TRBD1 (6 bases). Germline V gene lookup returns CDR1 SGDLS and CDR2 YYNGEE. Between the trimmed V and J ends, which lost 0 bases and 5 bases, there was a span of 11 bases. This CDR3 has 15 amino acids. CDR3 DNA sequence: TGTGCCAGCAGCGTAGCCAGGGGATTTACCGGGGAGCTGTTTTTT. Amino acid sequence: CASSVARGFTGELFF.

The chain recombines TRBV7-9 with TRBJ2-1, with D maybe TRBD2 (6 bases). Trimming removed 4 bases from V and 6 bases from J, with 16 bases in between. The V gene's germline CDR1 is SEHNR and CDR2 FQNEAQ (reference sequence). The length of the CDR3 is 15 residues. The CDR3: CASSSSSVTINEQFF. The DNA of the CDR3 is TGTGCCAGCAGCTCCTCTAGCGTTACCATCAATGAGCAGTTCTTC.

This sequence joins TRBV5-5 and TRBJ2-7, with 8 bases aligning to TRBD2. With 3 bases clipped from V and 1 base from J, the junction kept 6 bases outside the gene matches. Germline lookup yields CDR1 SGHKS and CDR2 YYEKEE (reference sequence). The CDR3 extends over 15 amino acids. This CDR3 is CASSWGPGGSYEQYV. CDR3 DNA sequence: TGTGCCAGCAGCTGGGGACCGGGAGGGTCCTACGAGCAGTACGTC.

The chain combines TRBV11-2 with TRBJ2-3; D is unclear. Trimming left V 5 bases short and J 9 bases short, with 18 bases between. The CDR3 is 14 residues long. From germline, CDR1 is SGHAT and CDR2 FQNNGV. The CDR3 nucleotides are TGTGCCAGCAGCCCGTTAGTCGTCCTTCGGACGCAGTATTTT. Residues: CASSPLVVLRTQYF.

The gene calls are TRBV7-2 and TRBJ2-4; D call uncertain. CDR3 length: 15 residues. V lost 3 bases and J lost 6, with 15 bases in between. Germline V gene sequence: CDR1 SGHTA, CDR2 FQGNSA. In nucleotides, the CDR3 is TGTGCCAGCAGCTTTTCGGTAGCATCGGGAAACATTCAGTACTTC. It translates to CASSFSVASGNIQYF.

The chain has TRBV5-1 and TRBJ2-1; D possibly corresponds to TRBD1 (7 bases). The CDR3 length is 19 residues. The V end lost 4 bases, the J end lost 5 bases, and 28 bases lay between the germline ends. Germline assignment: CDR1 SGHRS and CDR2 YFSETQ. CDR3 sequence (DNA): TGCGCCAGCAGCACCCCGGGACAGCAGACCAGGGACTCGCACAATGAGCAGTTCTTC. As protein: CASSTPGQQTRDSHNEQFF.

The chain combines TRBV5-4 with TRBJ1-3, with 8 bases fitting TRBD1. J was trimmed by 3 bases and V by 3 bases; bases with no gene match: 8. This CDR3 is built from 16 residues. Germline CDR1 is SGHNT and CDR2 is YYREEE (reference sequence). Here the CDR3 reads CASSSYPGQDGNTIYF. As DNA, the CDR3 is TGTGCCAGCAGCTCCTACCCGGGACAGGATGGAAACACCATATATTTT.

The rearrangement joins TRBV5-1 to TRBJ2-5; 7 nucleotides align to TRBD1. Germline values: CDR1 SGHRS, CDR2 YFSETQ. The V and J ends lost 6 bases and 1 base, in that order; junction bases with no gene match: 6. The CDR3 is made up of 14 amino acids. The CDR3 DNA sequence: TGCGCCAGCAATAGGGACAGAGCCCAAGAGACCCAGTACTTC. Residues: CASNRDRAQETQYF.